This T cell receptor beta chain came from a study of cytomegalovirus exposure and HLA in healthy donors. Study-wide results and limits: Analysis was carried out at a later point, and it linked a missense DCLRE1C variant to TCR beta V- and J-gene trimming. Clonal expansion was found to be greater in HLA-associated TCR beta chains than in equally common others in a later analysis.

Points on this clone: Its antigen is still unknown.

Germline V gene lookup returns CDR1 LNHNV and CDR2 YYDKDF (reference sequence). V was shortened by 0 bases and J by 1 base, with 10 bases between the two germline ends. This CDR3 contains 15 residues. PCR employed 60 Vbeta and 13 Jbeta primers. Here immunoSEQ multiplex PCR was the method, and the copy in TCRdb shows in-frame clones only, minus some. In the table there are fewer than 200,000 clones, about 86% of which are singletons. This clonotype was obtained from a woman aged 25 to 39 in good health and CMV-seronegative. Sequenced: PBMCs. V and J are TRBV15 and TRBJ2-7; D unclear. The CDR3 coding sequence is TGTGCCACCAGCAGAGACCGACTTCTTTCCTACGAGCAGTACTTC. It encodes CATSRDRLLSYEQYF.